Each of the 9 T cell receptor beta chains below was sequenced from the same sample in a study of T cell responses to AZD1222 COVID-19 vaccine. The method was immunoSEQ multiplex PCR; TCRdb's version includes in-frame clones alone and lacks a portion of them. Altogether 150,000 to 200,000 clones are present, about 90% being singletons, with the ten largest covering 1% to 1.5%. The source material was peripheral blood, sampled 28 days after the second AZD1222 dose. All receptors derive from an adult who received the AZD1222 COVID-19 vaccine.

This clone occurred once. J is TRBJ2-7 and V is TRBV5-4, with D maybe TRBD1 (6 bases). The V gene's germline CDR1 is SGHNT and CDR2 YYREEE (reference sequence). This CDR3 comprises 15 residues. Between the trimmed V and J ends, which lost 6 bases and 1 base, there was a span of 17 bases. CDR3 sequence: CASKADGTKSYEQYF. CDR3 coding DNA: TGTGCCAGCAAAGCCGACGGGACAAAGTCCTACGAGCAGTACTTC. Supplemented by reference TRBV5-4 and TRBJ2-7, the full variable domain reads ETGVTQSPTHLIKTRGQQVTLRCSSQSGHNTVSWYQQALGQGPQFIFQYYREEENGRGNFPPRFSGLQFPNYSSELNVNALELDDSALYLCASKADGTKSYEQYFGPGTRLTVT.

The rearrangement links TRBV10-3 to TRBJ1-2; 9 bases fit TRBD1. V was pared by 6 bases and J by 4 bases, with 6 bases of the junction left unmatched. CDR1 is ENHRY, CDR2 SYGVKD, per germline. The CDR3 runs to 14 residues. CDR3 sequence (DNA): TGTGCCATCAGAGCGGACAGGGGAGTCTATGGCTACACCTTC. As protein: CAIRADRGVYGYTF.

This chain joins TRBV7-9 and TRBJ1-4; perhaps TRBD1 as D (6 bases). Germline CDR1 SEHNR, CDR2 FQNEAQ (reference sequence). Trimming left V 5 bases short and J 2 bases short, with 12 bases between. The CDR3 has 15 residues. The DNA for the CDR3 is TGTGCCAGCAGCACCTACAGGGATACTAATGAAAAACTGTTTTTT. It is translated as CASSTYRDTNEKLFF.

J is TRBJ2-3 and V is TRBV11-2; weak D call: TRBD1 (7 bases). The CDR3 is made up of 15 amino acids. CDR1 is SGHAT, CDR2 FQNNGV, per germline. V was clipped by 8 bases and J by 5 bases, with 20 bases between them. The CDR3 DNA follows: TGTGCCAGCCAAAGGGGGCAGGGACTGGGAGATACGCAGTATTTT. This encodes CASQRGQGLGDTQYF.

V and J are TRBV6-2 or TRBV6-3 and TRBJ2-7, with TRBD2 identical over 8 bases. Germline values: CDR1 MNHEY, CDR2 SVGEGT. The J segment lost 10 bases and the V segment lost 4 bases, leaving 21 bases of the junction unmatched. CDR3 length: 17 amino acids. The CDR3 here is CASSFLLKASGPTTQYF. CDR3 DNA: TGTGCCAGCAGTTTTCTTCTTAAGGCTAGCGGGCCGACGACACAGTACTTC.

This clone was recorded only once. The rearrangement links TRBV18 to TRBJ2-7; TRBD2 agrees at 10 bases. With 3 bases clipped from V and 5 bases from J, the junction kept 4 bases outside the gene matches. The CDR3 has 14 residues. Germline assignment: CDR1 KGHSH and CDR2 LQKENI. The CDR3 DNA follows: TGTGCCAGCTCACCTAGCGGGAGGACCCACGAGCAGTACTTC. Residues: CASSPSGRTHEQYF.

The V gene is TRBV27, the J gene TRBJ1-2, with a possible D match to TRBD1 (6 bases). Germline lookup yields CDR1 MNHEY and CDR2 SMNVEV (reference sequence). V was pared by 5 bases and J by 4 bases, with 11 bases between. CDR3 length equals 13 residues. CDR3 bases: TGTGCCAGCAGTGCACAGGGTTTCTATGGCTACACCTTC. Its protein product is CASSAQGFYGYTF.

The chain combines TRBV2 with TRBJ2-1, with D maybe TRBD2 (6 bases). Trimming removed 1 base from V and 10 bases from J, with 8 bases in between. Looked up from germline, CDR1 is SNHLY and CDR2 is FYNNEI. This CDR3 region has 12 residues. The CDR3 spells CASSEGGVEQFF. CDR3 nucleotides: TGTGCCAGCAGTGAAGGGGGGGTAGAGCAGTTCTTC.

The rearrangement uses TRBV30 and TRBJ1-4, with 7 bases that match TRBD1. The V segment lost 4 bases and the J segment 8 bases; nucleotides outside the gene matches: 7. From germline, CDR1 is GTSNPN and CDR2 SVGIG (reference sequence). This CDR3 contains 13 residues. CDR3 region: CAWIDRAREKLFF. The CDR3 region has the DNA TGTGCCTGGATCGACAGGGCGAGGGAAAAACTGTTTTTT.